A single T cell receptor beta chain is shown here with its context. These data originate in a study of CD8 T cells in ankylosing spondylitis. Quantitative barcoded 5'-RACE was used to prepare TCR beta libraries. Using its own MiXCR run on the 5' RACE reads, TCRdb lists one record per CDR3 protein. The sample records some 130,000 distinct CDR3 sequences, roughly 9% being singletons. The specimen sequenced was blood, either unsorted or a sorted T cell fraction (not recorded which). The clonotype was recovered from a male donor with ankylosing spondylitis or in good health (not recorded which).

DNA of the CDR3: TGTGCCAGCAGGCTCGGGCCACCCAGCGACGAGCAGTACTTC. Translated: CASRLGPPSDEQYF. The chain joins TRBV7-6 to TRBJ2-7; no clear D gene. Germline loops: CDR1 SGHVS, CDR2 FNYEAQ. The CDR3 totals 14 residues. Trimming pared 6 bases from V and 5 bases from J, leaving 17 bases between.